Below are 26 T cell receptor beta chains sequenced from a single sample in a study of blood T cell repertoires in COVID-19 (dated by TCRdb to between 2020 and 2021). Library preparation used the immunoSEQ multiplex PCR assay. What TCRdb holds here is the immuneACCESS table cut down to in-frame rearrangements. Part of the clones is not present; checked against another copy, under half of the missing clones reflect an unresolved V gene, and the others are unexplained. A total of some 200,000 clones appear in this sample, roughly 90% of them only once. Of the sample, around 8% falls within the top ten clones. Specimen: PBMCs or T cells enriched from blood (not recorded which). These receptors were taken from a young woman who had recovered from COVID-19.

The chain couples TRBV12-3 or TRBV12-4 to TRBJ1-2, with a tentative D call TRBD1 (5 bases). The CDR3 runs to 13 residues. V was trimmed by 4 bases and J by 3 bases, leaving 9 bases between them. CDR3 loop: CASSSQDDYGYTF. The CDR3 bases are TGTGCCAGCAGTTCACAGGACGACTATGGCTACACCTTC.

J is TRBJ2-1 and V is TRBV11-2, with 10 bases fitting TRBD2. CDR1 SGHAT and CDR2 FQNNGV come from the germline V gene. There are 17 residues in the CDR3. V trimming: 5 bases; J trimming: 4 bases; junction bases outside the gene matches: 11. In DNA form, the CDR3 reads TGTGCCAGCAGCGCCTCCCCTTTAGCGGGGGGTTACAATGAGCAGTTCTTC. Amino acid sequence: CASSASPLAGGYNEQFF. Together with reference TRBV11-2 and TRBJ2-1, the CDR3 gives the full variable domain: EAGVAQSPRYKIIEKRQSVAFWCNPISGHATLYWYQQILGQGPKLLIQFQNNGVVDDSQLPKDRFSAERLKGVDSTLKIQPAKLEDSAVYLCASSASPLAGGYNEQFFGPGTRLTVL.

The chain carries TRBV19 and TRBJ1-2, with TRBD1 matching over 7 bases. Germline assignment: CDR1 LNHDA and CDR2 SQIVND (reference sequence). Trimming took 3 bases from V and 1 from J; bases not matched to a gene: 11. The CDR3 is 17 residues long. In DNA, the CDR3 is TGTGCCAGTAGTATGGGGCCAAACAGGGGCTTTAACTATGGCTACACCTTC. It yields the protein CASSMGPNRGFNYGYTF.

This rearrangement joins TRBV19 to TRBJ1-6; D call uncertain. Germline CDR1 LNHDA, CDR2 SQIVND (reference sequence). The CDR3 is made up of 18 amino acids. Trimming stripped 4 bases from V and 0 bases from J, with 16 bases between. CDR3: CASSTLLLDDSYNSPLHF. DNA of the CDR3: TGTGCCAGTAGTACCCTCCTACTCGATGACTCCTATAATTCACCCCTCCACTTT.

This chain uses TRBV5-1 with TRBJ1-6, with D perhaps matching TRBD1 (5 bases). V shed 5 bases and J shed 8 bases, with 17 bases lying between them. This CDR3 comprises 15 residues. Germline loops: CDR1 SGHRS, CDR2 YFSETQ. CDR3 sequence: CASSRGSSEDSPLHF. The CDR3 bases are TGCGCCAGCAGTCGGGGGAGCAGTGAGGATTCACCCCTCCACTTT.

The V gene is TRBV3-1 (or the pseudogene TRBV3-2), the J gene TRBJ1-2, with 7 bases aligning to TRBD1. The CDR3 consists of 17 residues. Germline assignment: CDR1 LGHDT and CDR2 YNNKEL (reference sequence). V was clipped by 0 bases and J by 5 bases; unmatched bases: 12. CDR3: CASSQDSGTTGLYGYTF. The CDR3 DNA is TGTGCCAGCAGCCAAGATTCTGGGACGACAGGGCTTTATGGCTACACCTTC.

The CDR3 DNA reads as TGTGCCAGGAGGGGACAGGGGAATGGCTACACCTTC. Its protein product is CARRGQGNGYTF. The rearrangement joins TRBV2 to TRBJ1-2; 10 nucleotides align to TRBD1. V was pared by 9 bases and J by 6 bases, with 4 bases of the junction left unmatched. The CDR3 runs 12 residues. CDR1 is SNHLY, CDR2 FYNNEI, per germline.

The gene calls are TRBV6-1 and TRBJ1-2; 11 bases map to TRBD1. CDR1 is MNHNS and CDR2 is SASEGT in the germline V gene. The CDR3 consists of 16 residues. The V and J ends lost 3 bases and 7 bases, in that order; junction bases with no gene match: 10. CDR3 in amino acids: CASSEIADRGQVGYTF. CDR3 nucleotide sequence: TGTGCCAGCAGTGAGATTGCGGACAGGGGGCAGGTTGGCTACACCTTC.

This clone showed up just once. The gene calls are TRBV28 and TRBJ1-1, with D possibly being TRBD1 (6 bases). Germline loops: CDR1 MDHEN, CDR2 SYDVKM. CDR3 size: 16 residues. Trimming cost V 3 bases and J 1 base, with 15 bases left between them. DNA for the CDR3: TGTGCCAGCAGTTTCTCGTGGGGGCAGGGGAACACTGAAGCTTTCTTT. Its translation: CASSFSWGQGNTEAFF.

This clone has only one observation. V is TRBV6-5 and J is TRBJ2-6; 11 bases map to TRBD2. This CDR3 has 16 amino acids. Germline loops: CDR1 MNHEY, CDR2 SVGAGI. Trimming cost V 3 bases and J 2 bases; bases outside gene matches: 0. CDR3 bases: TGTGCCAGCAGTTATAGCGGGGGGGCTGGGGCCAACGTCCTGACTTTC. It translates to CASSYSGGAGANVLTF.

This clone was detected a few times. V gene TRBV13 combines with J gene TRBJ2-2, with D perhaps matching TRBD2 (5 bases). This CDR3 contains 14 residues. V lost 10 bases and J lost 3, with 15 bases in between. Germline CDR1 reads PRHDT; CDR2 reads FYEKMQ (reference sequence). Here the CDR3 reads CATQQAVHTGELFF. The DNA of the CDR3 is TGTGCCACCCAACAAGCGGTTCACACCGGGGAGCTGTTTTTT.

CDR3 region: CASSQDRQTTSIEPQHF. DNA of the CDR3: TGCGCCAGCAGCCAAGATAGGCAGACGACTAGCATCGAGCCCCAGCATTTT. The chain joins TRBV4-1 to TRBJ1-5; no definite D call. With 0 bases removed from V and 8 bases from J, the gap between germline ends came to 20 bases. Germline CDR1 and CDR2: MGHRA and YSYEKL. CDR3 length equals 17 residues.

This clone was recorded many times. This rearrangement joins TRBV5-1 to TRBJ1-6; D possibly corresponds to TRBD1 (5 bases). V was trimmed by 4 bases and J by 0 bases, leaving 17 bases between them. This CDR3 has 18 residues. CDR1 SGHRS and CDR2 YFSETQ come from the germline V gene. The CDR3 sequence is CASSQATARSSYNSPLHF. In DNA form, the CDR3 reads TGCGCCAGCAGCCAAGCGACAGCAAGGAGCTCCTATAATTCACCCCTCCACTTT.

The rearrangement links TRBV13 to TRBJ1-2, with TRBD1 matching over 8 bases. Germline V gene lookup returns CDR1 PRHDT and CDR2 FYEKMQ (reference sequence). This CDR3 has 14 amino acids. After removal of 4 bases from V and 8 bases from J, the junction contained 9 bases not matched to a gene. The CDR3 region has the DNA TGTGCCAGCAGCTCCGCAGGGGGCGCGGAGGGCTACACCTTC. Protein product: CASSSAGGAEGYTF.

V and J are TRBV7-8 and TRBJ2-5, with D possibly being TRBD2 (6 bases). Trimming stripped 1 base from V and 4 bases from J, with 13 bases between. Germline-derived CDR1 and CDR2 are SGHVS and FQNEAQ. The CDR3 is made up of 15 amino acids. This CDR3 reads CASSLGDFKLETQYF. The CDR3 coding sequence is TGTGCCAGCAGCTTAGGGGACTTTAAACTAGAGACCCAGTACTTC.

The chain joins TRBV3-1 (or the pseudogene TRBV3-2) to TRBJ1-6; D gene ambiguous. This CDR3 has 14 residues. The germline CDR1 and CDR2 sequences are LGHDT and YNNKEL (reference sequence). The ends were cut back, 5 bases at V and 6 bases at J, with 11 bases in the middle. Here the CDR3 reads CASSGGPSNSPLHF. The CDR3 bases are TGTGCCAGCAGCGGAGGACCGAGTAATTCACCCCTCCACTTT.

This chain's CDR3 is CASTRPGYGYTF. DNA of the CDR3: TGTGCCAGCACCCGGCCGGGTTATGGCTACACCTTC. V usage is TRBV5-6 and J usage is TRBJ1-2, with D hard to call. In germline, CDR1 is SGHDT, CDR2 YYEEEE. The CDR3 runs 12 residues. V was shortened by 6 bases and J by 5 bases, with 11 bases between the two germline ends.

The chain couples TRBV7-8 to TRBJ1-5; 7 bases map to TRBD1. J gave up 2 bases and V 8 bases, and 9 bases lay outside the gene matches. The CDR3 loop spans 15 amino acids. Germline V gene data show CDR1 as SGHVS and CDR2 as FQNEAQ. As DNA, the CDR3 is TGTGCCAGCCACCCGACAGGGAATCGCAATCAGCCCCAGCATTTT. Amino acid sequence: CASHPTGNRNQPQHF.

The chain uses TRBV7-9 and TRBJ2-5, with unresolved D. The V gene lost 1 base and the J gene lost 0 bases, with 6 bases spanning the gap. The germline V gene has CDR1 SEHNR and CDR2 FQNEAQ (reference sequence). This CDR3 has 14 amino acids. CDR3 loop: CASSLVTHQETQYF. In DNA, the CDR3 is TGTGCCAGCAGCTTAGTTACACACCAAGAGACCCAGTACTTC.

V usage is TRBV6-6 and J usage is TRBJ1-5; 11 bases match TRBD1. V was pared by 2 bases and J by 2 bases, with 2 bases of the junction left unmatched. The germline gives CDR1 MNHNY, CDR2 SVGAGI (reference sequence). The CDR3 sequence is 16 residues long. The CDR3 DNA sequence: TGTGCCAGCAGTTACGGGACAGGGGGAGGCAATCAGCCCCAGCATTTT. It yields the protein CASSYGTGGGNQPQHF.

The CDR3 DNA sequence: TGCAGCGCAAAACGGACAGCTCAAGAGACCCAGTACTTC. Its protein product is CSAKRTAQETQYF. V usage is TRBV29-1 and J usage is TRBJ2-5; weak D call: TRBD1 (6 bases). The V gene's germline CDR1 is SQVTM and CDR2 ANQGSEA. With 7 bases removed from V and 2 bases from J, the gap between germline ends came to 14 bases. The CDR3 consists of 13 residues. Together with reference TRBV29-1 and TRBJ2-5, the CDR3 gives the full variable domain: SAVISQKPSRDICQRGTSLTIQCQVDSQVTMMFWYRQQPGQSLTLIATANQGSEATYESGFVIDKFPISRPNLTFSTLTVSNMSPEDSSIYLCSAKRTAQETQYFGPGTRLLVL.

For the CDR3, the DNA is TGTGCCAGTAGAACAGGGAACTCTGGAAACACCATATATTTT. Protein product: CASRTGNSGNTIYF. The chain is built from TRBV19 and TRBJ1-3, with a weak D call TRBD1 (6 bases). Germline V lookup: CDR1 LNHDA, CDR2 SQIVND (reference sequence). Trimming pared 6 bases from V and 0 bases from J, leaving 9 bases between. The CDR3 is made up of 14 amino acids.

The chain employs TRBV28 and TRBJ1-2; 7 bases map to TRBD1. The CDR3 has 13 residues. Trimming took 6 bases from V and 7 from J; bases not matched to a gene: 8. Germline CDR1 and CDR2: MDHEN and SYDVKM. Here the CDR3 DNA reads TGTGCCAGCAGCTCCTCAGGGGGGCTTGGCTACACCTTC. Protein sequence: CASSSSGGLGYTF.

This clone was seen ten or more times. The CDR3 bases are TGTGCCAGCTCCCAATCGACACTTCAAGAGACCCAGTACTTC. This codes for CASSQSTLQETQYF. The chain couples TRBV11-1 to TRBJ2-5; D gene uncertain. The CDR3 contains 14 residues. V lost 8 bases and J 2 bases, leaving 15 bases between the germline ends. The germline CDR1 and CDR2 sequences are SGHAT and FQDESV (reference sequence).

The chain couples TRBV10-3 to TRBJ1-5; 9 nucleotides match TRBD1. V lost 6 bases and J lost 5; bases outside the gene matches: 5. Germline CDR1 reads ENHRY; CDR2 reads SYGVKD. The CDR3 is made up of 14 amino acids. CDR3 sequence (DNA): TGTGCCATCAGGGGGACAGGGAGAGATCAGCCCCAGCATTTT. Its protein is CAIRGTGRDQPQHF.

The rearrangement joins TRBV3-1 (or the pseudogene TRBV3-2) to TRBJ1-2, with D unresolved. Trimming cost V 0 bases and J 4 bases, with 18 bases left between them. Germline assignment: CDR1 LGHDT and CDR2 YNNKEL (reference sequence). This CDR3 is 17 amino acids long. CDR3 residues: CASSQDLSPRGGYGYTF. Written as DNA, the CDR3 is TGTGCCAGCAGCCAAGATCTTTCCCCGCGGGGAGGCTATGGCTACACCTTC.